What follows describes a single TCR beta chain. The sample holds many counts of this clonotype. The target of this receptor is not known. No quality values exist for individual bases; no much larger clone is one base distant. This entry comes from a study of neurological immune-mediated disorders (dated by TCRdb to between 2018 and 2020). Background for the entire study: Of the approximately 34 multiple sclerosis patients, roughly 30 had relapsing-remitting MS and 3 had secondary progressive MS. The cohort was made up of 68 subjects, consisting of around 14 HAM/TSP patients, around 35 multiple sclerosis patients and 20 healthy controls. The approximately 110 TCR-beta libraries included longitudinal samples, technical triplicates and paired sorted CD4+ and CD8+ T-cell subsets alongside PBMC samples. Using UMI-based sequencing, the study compared peripheral blood TCR-beta repertoires from patients with HTLV-I-associated myelopathy (HAM/TSP), patients with multiple sclerosis, and healthy controls. Overall study results and their limits: TCR clonal expansion was highest in HAM/TSP patients and lowest in MS patients, with MS patients falling below even healthy controls. No association of the MS cluster with clinical or MRI features was observed, and the need for larger cohorts was stated by the authors. Phylogenetic analysis grouped repertoires from 18 of 34 MS patients into a cluster of related CDR3 sequences, suggesting a possible repertoire-level signature. No identical CDR3 amino acid sequences were found to be shared among expanded clones across subjects, suggesting that TCR-beta repertoires were private in all groups.

To synthesize cDNA, template-switch 5'RACE was performed with a primer carrying a 10-nucleotide random unique molecular identifier so that each TCR transcript was tagged. Every sequencing run yielded over 170 million TCR-beta sequences covering 15-18 subjects. The RNeasy kit was used for extraction of total RNA. Using the KAPA Real-time Library Amplification kit, TCR-beta VDJ regions were amplified with primers for the TCR constant region and the 5'RACE anchor. Sample indexes and Illumina adaptors were added in a first PCR, after which library yield was increased in a second PCR. After Ampure bead purification, the roughly 650 bp TCR product was size-selected on a 2% E-gel SizeSelection system. Before pooling, library quality was assessed on a Bioanalyzer, concentration was determined with Qubit, and library quantification was performed with the Kapa Library Quantification kit. An Illumina HiSeq 2500 sequenced the libraries paired-end 2 x 150 bp. To increase sequence diversity, roughly 24-31% phiX was spiked into each library pool. Per the authors' processing: The quality-filtered reads were processed with the UMI-based MiGEC pipeline, whose error correction step removed more than 85% of the raw TCR sequences. VDJ genes were aligned to IMGT germline references, and clonotypes were defined by unique CDR3 amino acid sequence plus V-J genes. Clonal expansion, Shannon diversity, and CDR3 relatedness (CalcPairwiseDistances, ClusterSamples) were evaluated with VDJtools, and phylogenetic trees were built with CLCbio workbench. Clones with at least 8 unique UMIs were defined as expanded, with this threshold being based on coefficient-of-variation modelling across technical triplicates. The public sequencing data were trimmed at Q25 with fastp and processed into clonotypes with MiXCR by TCRdb, which kept only in-frame beta chains. Every distinct CDR3 protein forms one entry, paired with its most common genes and DNA. The V and J calls were not made by the authors but by TCRdb's processing. This sample lists about 120,000 distinct CDR3 sequences; about 3.4% were detected once. Over 1% of the sample belongs to the ten largest clones.

V loses 5 bases, J loses 5 bases, and the germline ends lie 15 bases apart. The CDR3 sequence holds 14 residues, the cysteine and phenylalanine included. Only the CDR3 part of the read is kept: 42 bases, read in frame from the first base. From a lookup of the germline V gene, CDR1 and CDR2 are MNHEY and SVGEGT. For unsorted PBMC libraries, 2 million PBMCs were used after storage in RNAlater at -80 degrees C until RNA extraction. The multiple sclerosis patients were enrolled in a US clinical protocol that evaluated disease progression with magnetic resonance imaging. Peripheral blood underwent Ficoll-Hypaque density gradient centrifugation to isolate PBMCs, which were then cryopreserved in liquid nitrogen.

The sequencing sample was made of PBMCs. The clonotype comes from a woman aged 25 to 39 with multiple sclerosis. The chain uses TRBV6-2 or TRBV6-3 and TRBJ1-2; the D gene is perhaps TRBD1, from 6 matching bases. The DNA sequence is as follows: TGTGCCAGCAGTACCACAGGGATCCTGTATGGCTACACCTTC. Its product reads: CASSTTGILYGYTF.